This T cell receptor (beta chain) originates from a study of T cells after yellow fever vaccination. Broader study findings: The booster saw the reappearance of most primary-vaccination clones (96% CD4, 70% to 90% CD8).

On this clonotype: Antigen unknown. This sequence may be a read error, since a much larger clone differs from it by one base.

Germline V gene lookup returns CDR1 DFQATT and CDR2 SNEGSKA (reference sequence). The ends lost 3 bases at V and 3 bases at J; junction bases unmatched: 7. This CDR3 spans 17 amino acids. TCRdb reanalysed the 5' RACE reads using MiXCR and keeps one entry per CDR3 protein. The sample carries 300,000 to 400,000 distinct CDR3 sequences, around 6.4% recorded once. The genes are TRBV20-1 and TRBJ2-2; 13 bases align to TRBD2. This clonotype originated in a man aged 25-45 years who received the YFV17D yellow fever vaccine. The starting material was PBMCs, obtained 5 days after the yellow fever booster vaccination. As DNA, the CDR3 is TGCAGTGCTAGTACTAGCGGGAGGGCCGGGGACACCGGGGAGCTGTTTTTT. It yields the protein CSASTSGRAGDTGELFF.